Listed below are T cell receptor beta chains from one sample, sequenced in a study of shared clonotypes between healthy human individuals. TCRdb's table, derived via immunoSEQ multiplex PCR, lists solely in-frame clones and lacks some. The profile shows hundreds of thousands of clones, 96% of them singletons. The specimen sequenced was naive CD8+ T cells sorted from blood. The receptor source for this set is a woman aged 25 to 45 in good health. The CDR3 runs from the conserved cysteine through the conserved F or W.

CDR3aa: CASSEEAAYGTYEQYF; v_gene: TRBV2
CDR3aa: CASSLFVTSGPSSYNEQFF; v_gene: TRBV5-1
CDR3aa: CASSLYYGTGVDTDTQYF; v_gene: TRBV5-1
CDR3aa: CASSLDRIVTQYF; v_gene: TRBV28
CDR3aa: CASSPLREGEQFF; v_gene: TRBV7-9
CDR3aa: CASSDGGGETQYF; v_gene: TRBV10-2
CDR3aa: CSARTSYEQYF; v_gene: TRBV20-1
CDR3aa: CASSLLSRTSEAFF; v_gene: TRBV7-9
CDR3aa: CASLGQGNTGELFF; v_gene: TRBV19
CDR3aa: CAISTSGGINEQFF; v_gene: TRBV10-3
CDR3aa: CSVLPGGSGITYEQYF; v_gene: TRBV29-1
CDR3aa: CASSSGLLEGVYNEQFF; v_gene: TRBV7-3
CDR3aa: CASSGQNYEQYF; v_gene: TRBV11-2